The sequence of this T cell receptor beta chain was determined in a study of shared clonotypes between healthy human individuals. Looking at the study overall: A few men and a couple of women, aged 18 to 49, were donors.

The DNA input per sorted-subset replicate PCR was approximately 210 ng, corresponding to 25,000 to 35,000 T cell genomes. The table came from immunoSEQ multiplex PCR; TCRdb's copy has only in-frame clones and leaves some out. The table lists about 1 million clones, approximately 68% of them singletons, with over 1.3% in the top ten. Germline lookup yields CDR1 ENHRY and CDR2 SYGVKD. Unmatched junction bases numbered 6, after V lost 7 bases and J lost 4 bases. The CDR3 is made up of 14 amino acids. Subsets obtained from CD4+ cells comprised CD45RA+ naive and CD45RA-negative memory cells. The sample consisted of memory CD4+ T cells sorted from blood. Indicated subset: CD45RA-negative fraction. This rearrangement joins TRBV10-3 to TRBJ2-1; 8 bases line up with TRBD1. This TCR was recovered from a man aged 18-30 years in good health. The CDR3 DNA follows: TGTGCCATCACTAAGGACAGGGTGTACAATGAGCAGTTCTTC. Translating it yields CAITKDRVYNEQFF.